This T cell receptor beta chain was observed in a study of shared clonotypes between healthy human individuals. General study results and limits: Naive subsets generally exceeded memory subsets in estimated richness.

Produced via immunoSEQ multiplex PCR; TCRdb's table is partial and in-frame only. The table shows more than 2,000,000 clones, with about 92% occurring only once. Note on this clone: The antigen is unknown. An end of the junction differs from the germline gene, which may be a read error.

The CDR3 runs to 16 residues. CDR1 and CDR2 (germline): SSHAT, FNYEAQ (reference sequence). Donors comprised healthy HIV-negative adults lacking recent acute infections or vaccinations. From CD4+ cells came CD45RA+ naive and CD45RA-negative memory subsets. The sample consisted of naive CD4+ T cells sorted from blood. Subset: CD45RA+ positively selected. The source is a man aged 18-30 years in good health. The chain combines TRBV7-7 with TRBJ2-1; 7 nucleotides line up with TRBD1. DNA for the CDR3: TGTGCTAGCAGCCCGACAGGGTGGGATGGGTACAATGAGCAGTTCTTC. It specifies CASSPTGWDGYNEQFF.